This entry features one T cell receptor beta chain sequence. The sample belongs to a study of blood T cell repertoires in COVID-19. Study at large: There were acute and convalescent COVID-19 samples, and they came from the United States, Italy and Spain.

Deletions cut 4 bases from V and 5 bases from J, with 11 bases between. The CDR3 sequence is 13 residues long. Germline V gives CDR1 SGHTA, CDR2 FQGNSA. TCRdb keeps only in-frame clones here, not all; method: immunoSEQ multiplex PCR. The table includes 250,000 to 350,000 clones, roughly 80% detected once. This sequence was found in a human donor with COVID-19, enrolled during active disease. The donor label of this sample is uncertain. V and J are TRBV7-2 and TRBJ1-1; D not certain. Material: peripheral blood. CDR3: CASSSTSGTEAFF. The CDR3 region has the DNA TGTGCCAGCAGCTCGACCTCGGGAACTGAAGCTTTCTTT. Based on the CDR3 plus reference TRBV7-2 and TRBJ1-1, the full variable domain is GAGVSQSPSNKVTEKGKDVELRCDPISGHTALYWYRQSLGQGLEFLIYFQGNSAPDKSGLPSDRFSAERTGGSVSTLTIQRTQQEDSAVYLCASSSTSGTEAFFGQGTRLTVV.